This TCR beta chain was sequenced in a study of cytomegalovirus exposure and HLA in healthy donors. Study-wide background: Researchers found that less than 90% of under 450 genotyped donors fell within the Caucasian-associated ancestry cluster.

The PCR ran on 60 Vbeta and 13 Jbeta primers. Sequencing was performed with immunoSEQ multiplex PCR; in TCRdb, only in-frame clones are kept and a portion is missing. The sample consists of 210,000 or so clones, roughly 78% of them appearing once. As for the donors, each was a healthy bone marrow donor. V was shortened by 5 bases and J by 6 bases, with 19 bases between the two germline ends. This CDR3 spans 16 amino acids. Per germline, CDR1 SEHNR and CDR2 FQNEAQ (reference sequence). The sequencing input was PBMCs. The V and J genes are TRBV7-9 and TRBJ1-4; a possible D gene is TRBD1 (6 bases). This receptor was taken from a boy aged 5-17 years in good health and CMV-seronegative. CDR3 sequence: CASSNIRVQGDEKLFF. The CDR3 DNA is TGTGCCAGCAGCAATATACGGGTACAGGGAGATGAAAAACTGTTTTTT.